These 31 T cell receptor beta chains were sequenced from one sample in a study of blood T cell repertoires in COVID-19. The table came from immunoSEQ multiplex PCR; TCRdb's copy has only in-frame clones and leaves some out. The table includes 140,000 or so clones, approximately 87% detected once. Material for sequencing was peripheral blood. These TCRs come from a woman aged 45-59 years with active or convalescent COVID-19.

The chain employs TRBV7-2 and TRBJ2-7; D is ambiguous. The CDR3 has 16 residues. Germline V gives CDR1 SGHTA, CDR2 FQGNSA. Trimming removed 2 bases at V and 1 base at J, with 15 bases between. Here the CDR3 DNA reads TGTGCCAGCAGCTTATACGCGATTCCAGGTTCCTACGAGCAGTACTTC. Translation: CASSLYAIPGSYEQYF.

The CDR3 spells CASDRGWAGEQYF. For the CDR3, the DNA is TGTGCCAGCGACAGGGGCTGGGCAGGCGAGCAGTACTTC. This chain connects TRBV6-6 to TRBJ2-7, with 8 bases lining up with TRBD1. The V and J ends lost 8 bases and 6 bases, in that order; junction bases with no gene match: 9. The CDR3 runs to 13 residues. Germline V gene lookup returns CDR1 MNHNY and CDR2 SVGAGI (reference sequence).

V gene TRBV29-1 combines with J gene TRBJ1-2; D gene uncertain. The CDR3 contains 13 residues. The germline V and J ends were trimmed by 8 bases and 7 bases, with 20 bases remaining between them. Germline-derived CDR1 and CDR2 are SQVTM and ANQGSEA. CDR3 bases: TGCAGCCGGCCGGGGATGCAACAAGGTGGCTACACCTTC. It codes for CSRPGMQQGGYTF.

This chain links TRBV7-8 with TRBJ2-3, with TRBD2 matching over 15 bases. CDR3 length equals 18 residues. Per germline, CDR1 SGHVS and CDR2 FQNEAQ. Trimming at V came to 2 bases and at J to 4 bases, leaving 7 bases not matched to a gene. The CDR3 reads CASSLYGLAGGLSDTQYF. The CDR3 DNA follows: TGTGCCAGCAGCTTATACGGACTAGCGGGAGGGCTATCAGATACGCAGTATTTT.

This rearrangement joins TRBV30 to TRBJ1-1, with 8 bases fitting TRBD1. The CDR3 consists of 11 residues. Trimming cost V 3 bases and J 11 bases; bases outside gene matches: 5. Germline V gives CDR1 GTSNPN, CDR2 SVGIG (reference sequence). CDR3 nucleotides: TGTGCCTGGAGCCCGACAGGGGTCGCTTTCTTT. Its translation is CAWSPTGVAFF.

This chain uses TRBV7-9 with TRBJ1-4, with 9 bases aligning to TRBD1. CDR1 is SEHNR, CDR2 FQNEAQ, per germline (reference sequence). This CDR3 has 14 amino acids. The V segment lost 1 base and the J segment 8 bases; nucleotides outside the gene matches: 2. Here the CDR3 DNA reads TGTGCCAGCAGCTTAGACAGGGGGCGCGAAAAACTGTTTTTT. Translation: CASSLDRGREKLFF.

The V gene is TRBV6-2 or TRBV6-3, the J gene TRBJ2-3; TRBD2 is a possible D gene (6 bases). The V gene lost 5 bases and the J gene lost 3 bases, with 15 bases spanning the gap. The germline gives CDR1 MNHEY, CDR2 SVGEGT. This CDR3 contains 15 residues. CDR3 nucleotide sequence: TGTGCCAGCAGTCACCTTCTAGCGCTGACAGATACGCAGTATTTT. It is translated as CASSHLLALTDTQYF.

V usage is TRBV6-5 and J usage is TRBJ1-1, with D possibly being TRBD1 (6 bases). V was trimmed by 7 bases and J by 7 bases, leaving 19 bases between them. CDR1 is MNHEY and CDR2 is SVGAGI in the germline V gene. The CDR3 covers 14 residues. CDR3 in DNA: TGTGCCAGCACCCTACAGTGGGGACACGGTGAAGCTTTCTTT. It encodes CASTLQWGHGEAFF.

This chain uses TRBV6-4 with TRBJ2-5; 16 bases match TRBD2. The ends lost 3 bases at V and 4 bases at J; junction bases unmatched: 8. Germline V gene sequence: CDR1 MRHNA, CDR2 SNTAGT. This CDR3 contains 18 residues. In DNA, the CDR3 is TGTGCCAGCAGTGAGCCGGGACTAGCGGGAGGGCCAGGAGAGACCCAGTACTTC. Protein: CASSEPGLAGGPGETQYF.

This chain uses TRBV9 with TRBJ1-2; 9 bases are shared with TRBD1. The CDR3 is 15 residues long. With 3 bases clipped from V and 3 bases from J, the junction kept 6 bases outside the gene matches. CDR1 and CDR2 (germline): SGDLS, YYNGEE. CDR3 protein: CASSESGTGYYGYTF. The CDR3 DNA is TGTGCCAGCAGCGAGAGCGGGACAGGGTACTATGGCTACACCTTC.

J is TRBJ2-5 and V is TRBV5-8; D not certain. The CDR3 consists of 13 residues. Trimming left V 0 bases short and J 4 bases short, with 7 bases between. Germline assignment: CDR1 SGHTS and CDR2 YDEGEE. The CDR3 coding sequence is TGTGCCAGCAGCTTGGCGTTTTTAGAGACCCAGTACTTC. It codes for CASSLAFLETQYF. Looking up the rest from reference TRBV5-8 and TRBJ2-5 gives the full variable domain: EAGVTQSPTHLIKTRGQQATLRCSPISGHTSVYWYQQALGLGLQFLLWYDEGEERNRGNFPPRFSGRQFPNYSSELNVNALELEDSALYLCASSLAFLETQYFGPGTRLLVL.

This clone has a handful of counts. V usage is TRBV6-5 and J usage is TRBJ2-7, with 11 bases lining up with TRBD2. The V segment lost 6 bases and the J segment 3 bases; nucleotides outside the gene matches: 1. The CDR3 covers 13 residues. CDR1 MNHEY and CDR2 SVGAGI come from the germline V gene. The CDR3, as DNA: TGTGCCAGCAGGGGACTAGCGGACTACGAGCAGTACTTC. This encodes CASRGLADYEQYF.

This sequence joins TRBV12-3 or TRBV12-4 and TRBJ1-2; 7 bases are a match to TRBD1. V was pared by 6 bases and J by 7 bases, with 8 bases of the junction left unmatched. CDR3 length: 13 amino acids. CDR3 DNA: TGTGCCAGCAGCCCGACAGGGTTCGGTGGCTACACCTTC. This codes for CASSPTGFGGYTF.

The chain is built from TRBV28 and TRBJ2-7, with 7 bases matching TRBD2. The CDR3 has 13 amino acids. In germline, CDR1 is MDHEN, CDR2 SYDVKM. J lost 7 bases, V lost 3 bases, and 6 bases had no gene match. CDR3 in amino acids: CASSLGGLEEQYF. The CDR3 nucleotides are TGTGCCAGCAGTTTGGGAGGACTAGAGGAGCAGTACTTC.

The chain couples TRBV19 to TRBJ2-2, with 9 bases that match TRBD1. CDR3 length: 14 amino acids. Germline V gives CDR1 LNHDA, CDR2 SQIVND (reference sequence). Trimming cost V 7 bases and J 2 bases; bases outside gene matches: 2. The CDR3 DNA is TGTGCCAGTAACAGGGGGCGAAACACCGGGGAGCTGTTTTTT. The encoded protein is CASNRGRNTGELFF.

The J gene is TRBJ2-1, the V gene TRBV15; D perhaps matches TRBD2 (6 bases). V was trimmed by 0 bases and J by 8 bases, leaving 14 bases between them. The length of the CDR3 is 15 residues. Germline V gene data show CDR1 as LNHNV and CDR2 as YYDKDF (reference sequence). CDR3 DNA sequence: TGTGCCACCAGCAGAGATGGAGGAGGGTCCCATGAGCAGTTCTTC. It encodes CATSRDGGGSHEQFF.

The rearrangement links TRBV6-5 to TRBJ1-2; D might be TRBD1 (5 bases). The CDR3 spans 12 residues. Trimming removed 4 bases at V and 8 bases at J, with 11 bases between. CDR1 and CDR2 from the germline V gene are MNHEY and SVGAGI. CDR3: CASSFQGRGYTF. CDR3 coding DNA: TGTGCCAGCAGTTTCCAGGGCAGAGGCTACACCTTC.

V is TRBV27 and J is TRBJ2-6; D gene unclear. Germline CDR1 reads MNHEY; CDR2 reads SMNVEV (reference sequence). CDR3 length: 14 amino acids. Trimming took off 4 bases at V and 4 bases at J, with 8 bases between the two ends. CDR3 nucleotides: TGTGCCAGCAGTTGGCGGCCCGGGGCCAACGTCCTGACTTTC. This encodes CASSWRPGANVLTF.

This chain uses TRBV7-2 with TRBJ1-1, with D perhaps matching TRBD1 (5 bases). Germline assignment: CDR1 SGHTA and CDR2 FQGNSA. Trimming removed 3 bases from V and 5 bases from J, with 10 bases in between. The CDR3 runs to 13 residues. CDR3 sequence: CASSFRGVTEAFF. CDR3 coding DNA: TGTGCCAGCAGCTTCCGGGGGGTGACTGAAGCTTTCTTT.

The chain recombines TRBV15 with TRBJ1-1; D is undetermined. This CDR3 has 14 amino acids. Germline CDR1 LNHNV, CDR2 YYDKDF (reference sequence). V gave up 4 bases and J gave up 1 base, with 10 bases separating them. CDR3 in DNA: TGTGCCACCAGCACCGACGGGAGGAACACTGAAGCTTTCTTT. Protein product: CATSTDGRNTEAFF.

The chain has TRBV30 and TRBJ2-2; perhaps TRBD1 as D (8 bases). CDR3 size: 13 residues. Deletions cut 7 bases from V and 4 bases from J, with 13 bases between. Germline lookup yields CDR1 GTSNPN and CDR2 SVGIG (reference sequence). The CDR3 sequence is CAFYRGGTGELFF. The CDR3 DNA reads TGTGCCTTCTACAGGGGGGGCACCGGGGAGCTGTTTTTT.

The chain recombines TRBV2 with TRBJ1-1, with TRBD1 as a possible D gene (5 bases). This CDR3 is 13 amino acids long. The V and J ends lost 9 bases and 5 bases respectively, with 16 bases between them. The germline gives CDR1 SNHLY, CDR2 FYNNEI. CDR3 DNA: TGTGCCAGGAATAACCGGGGGGGGACTGAAGCTTTCTTT. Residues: CARNNRGGTEAFF.

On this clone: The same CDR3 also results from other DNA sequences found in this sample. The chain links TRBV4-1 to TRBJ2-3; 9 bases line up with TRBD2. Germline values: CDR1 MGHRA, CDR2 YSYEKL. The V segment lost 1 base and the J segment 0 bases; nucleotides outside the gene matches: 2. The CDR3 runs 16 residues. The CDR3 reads CASSQVLAGSTDTQYF. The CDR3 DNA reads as TGCGCCAGCAGCCAAGTGCTAGCGGGGAGCACAGATACGCAGTATTTT.

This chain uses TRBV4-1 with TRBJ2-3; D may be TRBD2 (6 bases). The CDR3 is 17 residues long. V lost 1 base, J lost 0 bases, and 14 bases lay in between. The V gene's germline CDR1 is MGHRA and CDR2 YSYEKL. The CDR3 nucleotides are TGCGCCAGCAGCCAAGTTTTGGCGGGGAGGAGCACAGATACGCAGTATTTT. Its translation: CASSQVLAGRSTDTQYF.

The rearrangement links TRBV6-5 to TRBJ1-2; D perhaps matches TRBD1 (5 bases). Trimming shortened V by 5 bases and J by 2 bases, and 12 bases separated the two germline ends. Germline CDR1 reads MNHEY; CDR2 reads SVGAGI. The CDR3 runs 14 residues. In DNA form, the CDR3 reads TGTGCCAGCAGTCCAAGTAGGGGCAACTATGGCTACACCTTC. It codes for CASSPSRGNYGYTF.

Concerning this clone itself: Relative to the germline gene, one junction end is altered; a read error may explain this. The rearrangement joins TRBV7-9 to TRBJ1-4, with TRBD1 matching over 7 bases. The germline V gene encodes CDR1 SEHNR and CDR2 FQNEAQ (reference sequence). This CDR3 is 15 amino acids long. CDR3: CASSPNRGPNEKLFF. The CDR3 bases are TGTGCCAGCAGCCCCAACAGGGGTCCTAACGAAAAACTGTTTTTT.

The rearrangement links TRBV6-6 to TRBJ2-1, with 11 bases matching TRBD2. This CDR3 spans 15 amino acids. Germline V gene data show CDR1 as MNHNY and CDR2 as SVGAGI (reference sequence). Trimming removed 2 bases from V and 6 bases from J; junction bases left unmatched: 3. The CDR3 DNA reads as TGTGCCAGCAGTTACGGGCTAGCGGGGGGCAATGAGCAGTTCTTC. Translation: CASSYGLAGGNEQFF.

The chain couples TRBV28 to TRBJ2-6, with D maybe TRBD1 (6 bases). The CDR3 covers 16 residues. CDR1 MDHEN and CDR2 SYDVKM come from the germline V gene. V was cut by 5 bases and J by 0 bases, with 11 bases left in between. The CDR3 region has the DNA TGTGCCAGCAGTCAAACAGGGCTCTCTGGGGCCAACGTCCTGACTTTC. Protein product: CASSQTGLSGANVLTF.

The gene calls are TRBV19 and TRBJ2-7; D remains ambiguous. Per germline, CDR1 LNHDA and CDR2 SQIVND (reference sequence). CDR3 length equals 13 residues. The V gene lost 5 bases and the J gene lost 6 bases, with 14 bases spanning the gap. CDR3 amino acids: CASSLTVVGEQYF. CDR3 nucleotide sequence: TGTGCCAGTAGTCTCACAGTCGTTGGCGAGCAGTACTTC.

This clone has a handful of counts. The CDR3 nucleotides read TGTGCCAGCAGCTTAGACGGTCATGGGCGTGGAGCTTTCTTT. This codes for CASSLDGHGRGAFF. The chain employs TRBV13 and TRBJ1-1; D not resolved. CDR3 length: 14 amino acids. The germline gives CDR1 PRHDT, CDR2 FYEKMQ (reference sequence). V was shortened by 1 base and J by 10 bases, with 16 bases between the two germline ends.

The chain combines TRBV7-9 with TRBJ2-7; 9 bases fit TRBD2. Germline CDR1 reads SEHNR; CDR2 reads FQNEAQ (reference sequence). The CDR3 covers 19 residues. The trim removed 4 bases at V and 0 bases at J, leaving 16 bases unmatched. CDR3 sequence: CASSSLWTSEWKVSYEQYF. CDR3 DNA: TGTGCCAGCAGCTCACTGTGGACTAGCGAGTGGAAGGTCTCCTACGAGCAGTACTTC.